Sequencing of this T cell receptor (beta chain) was carried out in a study of T cell responses to AZD1222 COVID-19 vaccine listed by TCRdb under 2021. Turning to the overall study: A total of approximately 240 trial participants underwent TCR sequencing, of whom some 210 received two doses of AZD1222 and about 25 received two doses of the MenACWY control vaccine. Trial participants were enrolled by age into 18-55, 56-69 and 70-plus year subgroups, with roughly 160, 29 and 62 TCR-sequenced participants respectively. What the authors observed across the whole study: Nearly half of unique spike-specific TCRs reportedly recognized epitopes outside regions mutated in the B.1.351 and B.1.1.7 variants. Conclusions about previously exposed vaccinees were limited because only six AZD1222 recipients were SARS-CoV-2 seropositive at baseline. No day 14 peak-response samples were available, so repertoires were characterized only after the peak T cell response. CD4 TCRs associated with the vaccine covered the entire spike protein, and the dominant responses were in regions 160-218 and 743-854. Spike-specific TCR breadth and depth rose significantly after two AZD1222 doses compared with day 0 and with MenACWY recipients. In the small 56-69-year group, the increase in depth fell short of significance, most likely because of low power. Participants were mostly white British and included more females than males, and it was suggested by the authors that clonal diversity may have been underestimated.

A remark on this clone: Its recognized antigen is unknown. Nothing much larger sits one base from this clone, and base qualities are not available.

CDR1 SQVTM and CDR2 ANQGSEA are derived from the germline V gene. Between the V and J ends, shortened by 6 bases and 6 bases respectively, the junction contains 24 bases. Its CDR3 holds 15 amino acids, cysteine through phenylalanine. Only the CDR3 part of the read is kept: 45 bases, read in frame from the first base. The sample's time point, from its label and the paper: about 28 days (+/-7) after the second vaccine dose. AZD1222 recipients whose second dose came at about 4 weeks and those whose second dose came at about 12 weeks were combined into one group, since spike-specific TCR depth and breadth did not differ between the two schedules. Vaccinee samples came from UK trials COV001 and COV002, including a single-blind randomized controlled phase 2/3 trial of AZD1222 (ChAdOx1 nCoV-19) in healthy adults. For TCRbeta chain sequencing, PBMC samples were collected from trial participants at day 0 and at day 28 after the second dose.

The CDR3 regions of human TCRbeta chains were subjected to immunosequencing. As for the original processing: Repertoire TCRs were matched against a reference library of SARS-CoV-2-specific TCRs generated with the MIRA antigen-specificity platform. Breadth meant the fraction of unique TCRs that were SARS-CoV-2-associated, whereas depth meant the fraction of total T cells that were SARS-CoV-2-associated. Using the MIRA data, every spike-specific TCR was mapped to the spike region that the TCR reacted to and assigned to either a CD4 or a CD8 class. Log10-transformed breadth and depth values were compared by one-way ANOVA with Sidak's multiple comparisons tests. This is the immuneACCESS table as TCRdb keeps it, with only in-frame sequences that have V and J called. A part of the clones is gone; compared with another copy, unresolved V genes explain less than half, and the rest is unexplained. V and J calls and clone size come straight from that table; D and trimming were deduced from the DNA. This sample holds approximately 200,000 clones; approximately 90% were observed only once. Around 3% of the sample goes to the ten largest clones.

The TCR sequence derives from an adult who received the AZD1222 COVID-19 vaccine. The rearranged chain carries TRBV29-1 and TRBJ2-7, and possibly TRBD2, on 6 matching bases. The specimen was peripheral blood, collected 28 days after the second AZD1222 dose. CDR3 protein: CSVAGTSVQISEQYF. In nucleotides, the sequence is TGCAGCGTCGCCGGGACTTCCGTCCAGATCTCCGAGCAGTACTTC.